These 15 T cell receptor beta chains originate from one sample sequenced in a study of cytomegalovirus exposure and HLA in healthy donors (TCRdb year 2017). The protocol used for the library was the immunoSEQ multiplex PCR assay. The multiplex PCR relied on a mix of 60 forward primers for TCR Vbeta segments and 13 reverse primers for TCR Jbeta segments. Sourced from immuneACCESS, this table was stored by TCRdb with only in-frame sequences that have V and J called. A share of the clones is absent; for the studies checked, an unresolved V gene accounts for under half, and the remainder has no known explanation. The sample includes 150,000 to 200,000 clones, with about 80% observed a single time. The ten largest clones capture about 1% of the sample. The sample taken for sequencing was PBMCs. Receptors were obtained from a woman in her thirties or forties in good health and CMV-seronegative.

As concerns this clone: Other nucleotide sequences from this sample produce the same CDR3. The chain joins TRBV4-1 to TRBJ2-3, with 9 nucleotides matching TRBD2. The CDR3 length is 18 residues. The junction had 11 bases not matched to a gene; V was cut back by 1 base and J by 3 bases. Per germline, CDR1 MGHRA and CDR2 YSYEKL. The CDR3 DNA reads as TGCGCCAGCAGCCAAGGGGGGATTGCGGGAGGGCGAACAGATACGCAGTATTTT. The encoded protein is CASSQGGIAGGRTDTQYF.

The chain has TRBV7-2 and TRBJ1-1; D is uncertain. CDR3 length: 13 amino acids. Germline assignment: CDR1 SGHTA and CDR2 FQGNSA. Deletions cut 3 bases from V and 4 bases from J, with 9 bases between. CDR3 sequence reads: CASSFVRSTEAFF. CDR3 bases: TGTGCCAGCAGCTTCGTGCGGAGCACTGAAGCTTTCTTT.

V and J are TRBV30 and TRBJ2-3, with a weak D call TRBD2 (6 bases). The CDR3 consists of 15 residues. V was clipped by 0 bases and J by 5 bases, with 15 bases between them. Germline V gene lookup returns CDR1 GTSNPN and CDR2 SVGIG (reference sequence). CDR3 protein: CAWSVQSSGKDTQYF. The CDR3 DNA is TGTGCCTGGAGTGTACAAAGTAGCGGCAAAGATACGCAGTATTTT.

The chain uses TRBV2 and TRBJ1-2; 8 nucleotides line up with TRBD1. Germline V gene sequence: CDR1 SNHLY, CDR2 FYNNEI. CDR3 length equals 14 residues. V lost 2 bases and J lost 8; bases outside the gene matches: 7. The CDR3 coding sequence is TGTGCCAGCAGTGAATACCAGGGGGCAAGGGGCTACACCTTC. Translating it yields CASSEYQGARGYTF.

CDR3 sequence reads: CASSLLPGGDEQFF. The CDR3 nucleotides read TGTGCCAGCTCCCTCCTCCCGGGGGGAGACGAGCAGTTCTTC. The J gene is TRBJ2-1, the V gene TRBV18, with 7 bases identical to TRBD2. The trim removed 6 bases at V and 10 bases at J, leaving 12 bases unmatched. The germline CDR1 and CDR2 sequences are KGHSH and LQKENI. The CDR3 has 14 amino acids.

This rearrangement joins TRBV7-3 to TRBJ2-2, with 9 bases matching TRBD2. CDR3 length equals 15 residues. The ends lost 1 base at V and 4 bases at J; junction bases unmatched: 1. CDR1 and CDR2 from the germline V gene are SGHTA and FQGTGA. As DNA, the CDR3 is TGTGCCAGCAGCTTAAGGCGGGAGGGCACCGGGGAGCTGTTTTTT. This gives the protein CASSLRREGTGELFF.

The rearrangement joins TRBV30 to TRBJ2-1, with 14 bases matching TRBD2. Germline-derived CDR1 and CDR2 are GTSNPN and SVGIG (reference sequence). The CDR3 consists of 16 residues. V was pared by 3 bases and J by 2 bases, with 3 bases of the junction left unmatched. The DNA of the CDR3 is TGTGCCTGGAGCGGGGGACTAGCGGGGGCCTACAATGAGCAGTTCTTC. This sequence encodes CAWSGGLAGAYNEQFF.

The chain is built from TRBV7-2 and TRBJ1-4; TRBD1 might be the D (5 bases). Trimming took 5 bases from V and 2 from J, leaving 15 bases between them. CDR3 length: 16 amino acids. Germline CDR1 reads SGHTA; CDR2 reads FQGNSA. CDR3 amino acids: CASSPGRVDTNEKLFF. In nucleotides, the CDR3 is TGTGCCAGCAGCCCGGGCAGGGTGGACACTAATGAAAAACTGTTTTTT.

The chain carries TRBV7-9 and TRBJ2-1; the D is unclear. The length of the CDR3 is 13 residues. V dropped 5 bases and J dropped 4 bases, with 9 bases sitting between them. Germline CDR1 SEHNR, CDR2 FQNEAQ (reference sequence). This CDR3 reads CASSPPEYNEQFF. DNA for the CDR3: TGTGCCAGCAGCCCCCCTGAGTACAATGAGCAGTTCTTC.

The chain is built from TRBV7-2 and TRBJ1-2, with TRBD1 matching over 7 bases. CDR1 is SGHTA, CDR2 FQGNSA, per germline. The CDR3 is 15 residues long. Trimming cost V 1 base and J 8 bases; bases outside gene matches: 10. In nucleotides, the CDR3 is TGTGCCAGCAGCTTAGATGAAGGGGGCGCAAGGGGCTACACCTTC. Encoded protein: CASSLDEGGARGYTF.

The chain employs TRBV7-6 and TRBJ1-6, with unresolved D. V gave up 5 bases and J gave up 6 bases, with 11 bases separating them. The CDR3 length is 14 residues. Looked up from germline, CDR1 is SGHVS and CDR2 is FNYEAQ. The CDR3 sequence is CASSPGFSNSPLHF. The CDR3 DNA reads TGTGCCAGCAGCCCGGGGTTTTCTAATTCACCCCTCCACTTT.

The chain has TRBV5-1 and TRBJ1-1; 10 bases agree with TRBD1. V dropped 0 bases and J dropped 3; count of bases not matched to a gene: 8. Germline V CDR1 and CDR2: SGHRS, YFSETQ. This CDR3 contains 17 residues. This CDR3 reads CASSLVTGGTGDTEAFF. The CDR3 DNA follows: TGCGCCAGCAGCTTGGTGACAGGGGGCACTGGCGACACTGAAGCTTTCTTT. The full variable domain, its missing parts supplied by reference TRBV5-1 and TRBJ1-1, is KAGVTQTPRYLIKTRGQQVTLSCSPISGHRSVSWYQQTPGQGLQFLFEYFSETQRNKGNFPGRFSGRQFSNSRSEMNVSTLELGDSALYLCASSLVTGGTGDTEAFFGQGTRLTVV.

This clone came up a few times. This chain links TRBV2 with TRBJ2-1; TRBD1 is a possible D gene (5 bases). The V gene lost 5 bases and the J gene lost 0 bases, with 23 bases spanning the gap. Germline V gene sequence: CDR1 SNHLY, CDR2 FYNNEI. CDR3 length equals 19 residues. The CDR3 sequence: CASSRGPPGQQSSYNEQFF. The CDR3 bases are TGTGCCAGCAGTAGGGGTCCTCCAGGGCAACAGAGCTCCTACAATGAGCAGTTCTTC.

This clone has only one observation. The V gene is TRBV5-6, the J gene TRBJ2-3, with D perhaps matching TRBD1 (6 bases). Per the germline V gene, CDR1 is SGHDT and CDR2 is YYEEEE. The CDR3 is made up of 16 amino acids. Trimming cost V 1 base and J 7 bases, with 19 bases left between them. This chain's CDR3 is CASSLLEGGRVNTQYF. The CDR3 nucleotides are TGTGCCAGCAGCTTGTTGGAAGGGGGACGGGTAAATACGCAGTATTTT.

The chain carries TRBV7-2 and TRBJ2-1; possibly TRBD1 for D (7 bases). V lost 5 bases to trimming and J lost 0 bases, with 17 bases between them. Germline assignment: CDR1 SGHTA and CDR2 FQGNSA. This CDR3 has 17 residues. The CDR3 region has the DNA TGTGCCAGCAGCGTCCAGGGGGGCCGATACTCCTACAATGAGCAGTTCTTC. Protein product: CASSVQGGRYSYNEQFF.